The 9 T cell receptor beta chains below all came from one sample that was sequenced in a study of control samples from healthy donors and cancer patients. Repertoires were generated with immunoSEQ multiplex PCR, while TCRdb's copy carries only in-frame clones and drops some. The table has over 50,000 clones, nearly 90% seen once; the top ten hold around 3.8%. Sequencing used blood. These receptors were collected from a man in his fifties in good health.

Only a few counts were recorded for this clone. The V gene is TRBV5-3, the J gene TRBJ2-7; 10 bases are shared with TRBD1. TRBV5-3 belongs to the ORF category, with a function that is uncertain. The CDR3 runs 15 residues. J gave up 3 bases and V 4 bases, and 7 bases lay outside the gene matches. The CDR3 here is CARSAGQGEHYEQYF. The CDR3 nucleotides are TGTGCCAGAAGCGCTGGACAGGGGGAACACTACGAGCAGTACTTC.

V and J are TRBV6-5 and TRBJ2-1; TRBD2 matches at 11 bases. V gave up 8 bases and J gave up 4 bases; unmatched junction bases: 7. CDR3 size: 15 residues. CDR1 MNHEY and CDR2 SVGAGI come from the germline V gene. The CDR3 coding sequence is TGTGCCAGCCGACTAGCGGGGTCCCTTTACAATGAGCAGTTCTTC. As protein: CASRLAGSLYNEQFF.

The chain has TRBV21-1 and TRBJ1-5. TRBV21-1 corresponds to a pseudogene. This CDR3 region has 16 residues. This chain's CDR3 is CASSPTNQGGNQPQHF. CDR3 sequence (DNA): TGTGCCAGCAGCCCCACAAATCAGGGGGGGAATCAGCCCCAGCATTTT.

The chain carries TRBV19 and TRBJ2-3; weak D call: TRBD2 (5 bases). This CDR3 spans 15 amino acids. The V gene lost 4 bases and the J gene lost 2 bases, with 13 bases spanning the gap. Germline CDR1 and CDR2: LNHDA and SQIVND (reference sequence). CDR3 in DNA: TGTGCCAGTAGTACCCTAGCTGATTTCACAGATACGCAGTATTTT. Protein: CASSTLADFTDTQYF.

The V and J genes are TRBV30 and TRBJ1-5; D ambiguous. The V end lost 3 bases, the J end lost 2 bases, and 11 bases lay between the germline ends. Germline lookup yields CDR1 GTSNPN and CDR2 SVGIG (reference sequence). This CDR3 spans 14 amino acids. CDR3 nucleotide sequence: TGTGCCTGGAGCGACCGGGCCGGCAATCAGCCCCAGCATTTT. Its protein product is CAWSDRAGNQPQHF.

The chain recombines TRBV21-1 with TRBJ2-7. TRBV21-1 is a pseudogene locus. CDR3 length: 15 residues. The CDR3 DNA follows: TGTGCCAGCAGCAAAGCTCCCGGGGCCCCCTACGAGCAGTACTTC. Protein: CASSKAPGAPYEQYF.

J is TRBJ1-1 and V is TRBV30; D is undetermined. Trimming took off 6 bases at V and 0 bases at J, with 11 bases between the two ends. Germline CDR1 and CDR2: GTSNPN and SVGIG (reference sequence). There are 13 residues in the CDR3. This chain's CDR3 is CACKTIMNTEAFF. In DNA, the CDR3 is TGTGCCTGCAAAACTATAATGAACACTGAAGCTTTCTTT.

The V and J genes are TRBV3-1 (or the pseudogene TRBV3-2) and TRBJ2-1, with 9 bases aligning to TRBD2. The length of the CDR3 is 13 residues. Germline CDR1 and CDR2: LGHDT and YNNKEL (reference sequence). With 4 bases clipped from V and 7 bases from J, the junction kept 2 bases outside the gene matches. In DNA form, the CDR3 reads TGTGCCAGCAGCCCAACTAGCGGGAATGAGCAGTTCTTC. Translated, it gives CASSPTSGNEQFF.

The chain combines TRBV11-2 with TRBJ2-4; perhaps TRBD1 as D (6 bases). The V and J ends lost 0 bases and 7 bases respectively, with 10 bases between them. Germline assignment: CDR1 SGHAT and CDR2 FQNNGV. The CDR3 loop spans 14 amino acids. CDR3 sequence (DNA): TGTGCCAGCAGCTTAGAGCTGGGGGCGAACATTCAGTACTTC. Protein: CASSLELGANIQYF.